This TCR beta chain was retrieved from a study of blood T cells in healthy people across ages. CDR3 length equals 16 residues. Germline V gives CDR1 ENHRY, CDR2 SYGVKD. PCR was performed a second time for about 6 to 12 cycles using a sample-barcoded 5' primer and a J-beta primer mix. TCRdb fed the 5' RACE reads into MiXCR, producing one record per CDR3 protein. This table holds 730,000 or so distinct CDR3 sequences, 40% to 45% found once. Notes on this clonotype: Its target is unknown. An end of the junction differs from the germline gene, which may be a read error.

Findings and caveats of the study: Age showed a roughly linear inverse relationship with TCR beta diversity per million T cells.

The TCR comes from a woman aged 55 to 70 in good health. The chain uses TRBV10-3 and TRBJ2-3; a possible D gene is TRBD1 (6 bases). Material for sequencing was blood. CDR3 amino acids: CGISEIMGTLTDTQYF. CDR3 bases: TGTGGCATCAGTGAGATCATGGGGACACTAACAGATACGCAGTATTTT.